This is a list of T cell receptor beta chains from one sample in a study of T cells after yellow fever vaccination. TCRdb processed the 5' RACE reads anew with MiXCR; each CDR3 protein has one entry. The sample shows approximately 300,000 distinct CDR3 sequences, around 7% of them seen only once. Material: PBMCs, obtained approximately 47 days after the first yellow fever vaccination. The receptors here all came from a man aged 18 to 30 who received the YFV17D yellow fever vaccine. Each CDR3 is given with its conserved first and last residue. D genes are given only for firm matches. The listing skips clone size in some rows; elsewhere it reads once, few, many or a size class.

clone size	V gene	D gene	J gene	CDR3 protein	CDR3 DNA
few	TRBV12-3/TRBV12-4	.	TRBJ2-2	CASNPLTLKAGELFF	TGTGCCAGCAATCCCTTGACATTAAAGGCCGGGGAGCTGTTTTTT
few	TRBV5-4	.	TRBJ1-6	CASSSGLQNSPLHF	TGTGCCAGCAGCTCGGGCCTCCAAAATTCACCCCTCCACTTT
many	TRBV6-5	TRBD1	TRBJ1-1	CASQIYRGLNTEAFF	TGTGCCAGCCAAATTTACAGGGGGCTGAACACTGAAGCTTTCTTT
few	TRBV11-3	TRBD2	TRBJ2-3	CASSLVAGTSGAPDTQYF	TGTGCCAGCAGCTTAGTTGCCGGGACTAGCGGGGCCCCAGATACGCAGTATTTT
many	TRBV12-3/TRBV12-4	.	TRBJ2-3	CASCRGTDTQYF	TGTGCCAGCTGTCGGGGGACAGATACGCAGTATTTT
many	TRBV29-1	.	TRBJ2-7	CSVEDGEGAAYEQYF	TGCAGCGTTGAAGATGGGGAGGGGGCGGCCTACGAGCAGTACTTC
few	TRBV6-1	.	TRBJ2-2	CASSQSSLNTGELFF	TGTGCCAGCAGCCAAAGCAGCCTGAACACCGGGGAGCTGTTTTTT
few	TRBV7-8	.	TRBJ2-2	CASSLAIGELFF	TGTGCCAGCAGCTTAGCTATAGGGGAGCTGTTTTTT
few	TRBV19	.	TRBJ1-2	CASSIRPSDQHGYTF	TGTGCCAGTAGTATCAGACCGTCGGATCAGCATGGCTACACCTTC
.	TRBV12-3/TRBV12-4	.	TRBJ2-4	CASSPQGIRIQYF	TGTGCCAGCAGCCCACAGGGAATCCGCATTCAGTACTTC
many	TRBV12-5	.	TRBJ1-1	CASGLRTNTEAFF	TGTGCTAGTGGTCTCCGGACGAACACTGAAGCTTTCTTT
.	TRBV28	.	TRBJ2-5	CASSFVKGAGLGETQYF	TGTGCCAGCAGTTTCGTAAAGGGAGCAGGACTGGGAGAGACCCAGTACTTC
many	TRBV20-1	.	TRBJ1-3	CSAQRRSSGNTIYF	TGCAGTGCTCAGAGGCGAAGCTCTGGAAACACCATATATTTT
.	TRBV19	.	TRBJ1-1	CASSIDGDDRNTEAFF	TGTGCCAGTAGTATAGATGGGGACGACAGGAACACTGAAGCTTTCTTT
few	TRBV28	.	TRBJ2-4	CASSWGPEISAKNIQYF	TGTGCCAGCAGCTGGGGGCCAGAAATCTCGGCCAAAAACATTCAGTACTTC
.	TRBV27	TRBD2	TRBJ2-3	CASSLIFGLVSTDTQYF	TGTGCCAGCAGTTTAATATTCGGACTAGTTAGCACAGATACGCAGTATTTT
few	TRBV5-4	.	TRBJ2-5	CASSGPQETQYF	TGTGCCAGCAGCGGACCGCAAGAGACCCAGTACTTC
few	TRBV5-6	.	TRBJ2-2	CAYGRGSTGELFF	TGTGCCTACGGTCGGGGAAGCACCGGGGAGCTGTTTTTT
many	TRBV18	.	TRBJ1-4	CASFTQNNEKLFF	TGTGCCAGCTTTACTCAGAATAATGAAAAACTGTTTTTT
few	TRBV5-4	.	TRBJ1-1	CASSLFENREKGTEAFF	TGTGCCAGCAGCTTGTTCGAGAACAGGGAAAAAGGAACTGAAGCTTTCTTT
.	TRBV4-3	TRBD2	TRBJ2-2	CASSHRSAGGTGELFF	TGCGCCAGCAGCCACCGTTCGGCGGGGGGAACCGGGGAGCTGTTTTTT
few	TRBV7-9	.	TRBJ2-7	CASQSPGSRGEQYF	TGTGCCAGCCAAAGCCCAGGGAGCCGGGGCGAGCAGTACTTC
.	TRBV5-6	TRBD1	TRBJ1-2	CASSLGTGVSGYTF	TGTGCCAGCAGCCTGGGGACAGGCGTGAGTGGCTACACCTTC
.	TRBV5-1	TRBD1	TRBJ2-5	CASSEGAGLETQYF	TGCGCCAGCAGCGAGGGGGCAGGCTTGGAGACCCAGTACTTC
.	TRBV7-3	.	TRBJ2-2	CASSLIRSGGINTGELFF	TGTGCCAGCAGCTTAATTCGTTCTGGGGGGATTAACACCGGGGAGCTGTTTTTT
many	TRBV6-1	.	TRBJ1-6	CASSQQENSPLHF	TGTGCCAGCAGTCAACAAGAGAATTCACCCCTCCACTTT
few	TRBV4-2	.	TRBJ1-4	CASSQAAATNEKLFF	TGTGCCAGCAGCCAAGCGGCGGCAACTAATGAAAAACTGTTTTTT
few	TRBV5-1	TRBD2	TRBJ2-1	CASSLAGSGGRLDEQFF	TGCGCCAGCAGCTTGGCTGGGTCGGGGGGGCGTCTCGATGAGCAGTTCTTC
.	TRBV28	TRBD2	TRBJ2-1	CASSTPTSGDREQFF	TGTGCCAGCAGCACCCCGACTAGCGGGGATCGAGAGCAGTTCTTC
few	TRBV9	TRBD1	TRBJ2-5	CASSQRTGPETQYF	TGTGCCAGCAGCCAAAGGACAGGGCCGGAGACCCAGTACTTC
.	TRBV12-3/TRBV12-4	TRBD1	TRBJ1-2	CASSPLAGGAWGYGYTF	TGTGCCAGCAGCCCTTTAGCAGGGGGCGCCTGGGGCTATGGCTACACCTTC
.	TRBV12-3/TRBV12-4	.	TRBJ2-2	CASSLLASGELFF	TGTGCCAGCAGTTTATTGGCGTCGGGGGAGCTGTTTTTT
few	TRBV6-5	TRBD1	TRBJ1-1	CASSLKPGQGTEAFF	TGTGCCAGCAGTTTAAAACCGGGACAGGGGACTGAAGCTTTCTTT
.	TRBV3-1	TRBD2	TRBJ2-3	CASSPLAVTSTDKQYF	TGTGCCAGCAGCCCCCTAGCGGTCACTAGCACAGATAAGCAGTATTTT
few	TRBV20-1	TRBD1	TRBJ2-3	CSASGTPDRGHPDTQYF	TGCAGTGCTAGCGGCACCCCGGACAGGGGGCACCCAGATACGCAGTATTTT
.	TRBV20-1	TRBD1	TRBJ1-2	CSALDRDYGYTF	TGCAGTGCTCTCGACAGGGACTATGGCTACACCTTC
many	TRBV20-1	TRBD2	TRBJ2-7	CSARTGTMGYEQYF	TGCAGTGCTAGAACCGGGACTATGGGCTACGAGCAGTACTTC
few	TRBV4-2	TRBD2	TRBJ2-5	CASSQGRTSGAETQYF	TGTGCCAGCAGCCAGGGCCGGACTAGCGGGGCGGAGACCCAGTACTTC
few	TRBV20-1	.	TRBJ2-3	CSAREGVGNTDTQYF	TGCAGTGCTAGAGAAGGAGTGGGAAACACAGATACGCAGTATTTT
many	TRBV4-2	TRBD2	TRBJ2-5	CASSPGTSGARETQYF	TGTGCCAGCAGCCCTGGGACTAGCGGGGCCCGAGAGACCCAGTACTTC
few	TRBV10-3	.	TRBJ1-5	CAIQIEVNQPQHF	TGTGCCATCCAGATAGAGGTTAATCAGCCCCAGCATTTT
.	TRBV5-5	TRBD1	TRBJ2-5	CASSLVGQVMAETQYF	TGTGCCAGCAGCTTGGTGGGACAGGTTATGGCAGAGACCCAGTACTTC
.	TRBV7-8	.	TRBJ2-3	CASSRLGGGGTDTQYF	TGTGCCAGCAGCCGCTTAGGGGGGGGCGGCACAGATACGCAGTATTTT
few	TRBV27	.	TRBJ2-1	CASSIRGASSYNEQFF	TGTGCCAGCAGCATCCGCGGCGCTAGCTCCTACAATGAGCAGTTCTTC
.	TRBV7-6	TRBD1	TRBJ2-2	CASSSGTGIDTGELFF	TGTGCCAGCAGCTCAGGGACAGGGATTGACACCGGGGAGCTGTTTTTT
many	TRBV7-8	.	TRBJ1-3	CASSLVGASGNTIYF	TGTGCCAGCAGCTTAGTTGGGGCCTCTGGAAACACCATATATTTT
.	TRBV7-9	TRBD1	TRBJ2-5	CASSLGQVYHSLETQYF	TGTGCCAGCAGCCTGGGACAGGTTTATCATTCTCTGGAGACCCAGTACTTC
many	TRBV7-2	.	TRBJ2-1	CASSPSRPHNEQFF	TGTGCCAGCAGCCCTAGTCGCCCTCACAATGAGCAGTTCTTC
.	TRBV12-3/TRBV12-4	TRBD1	TRBJ1-2	CASSSTPGTGSRGYTF	TGTGCCAGCAGTTCCACCCCCGGGACAGGTTCCCGTGGCTACACCTTC
many	TRBV11-2	TRBD1	TRBJ2-1	CASSLGWTGINEQFF	TGTGCCAGCAGCTTAGGGTGGACAGGTATCAATGAGCAGTTCTTC
.	TRBV29-1	.	TRBJ2-2	CSVAEVGDTGELIF	TGCAGCGTCGCCGAAGTTGGAGACACCGGGGAGCTGATTTTT
few	TRBV5-1	.	TRBJ2-7	CASSPDRTHEQYF	TGCGCCAGCAGCCCTGACAGGACCCACGAGCAGTACTTC
many	TRBV4-2	TRBD1	TRBJ1-6	CASSQGTGDSPLHF	TGTGCCAGCAGCCAAGGGACAGGGGACTCACCCCTCCACTTT
many	TRBV11-2	.	TRBJ2-2	CASSAKLGAGELFF	TGTGCCAGCAGCGCCAAACTAGGCGCCGGGGAGCTGTTTTTT
few	TRBV14	.	TRBJ2-4	CASSLSGENIQYF	TGTGCCAGCAGCCTCTCTGGGGAAAACATTCAGTACTTC
few	TRBV9	.	TRBJ2-3	CAVAPGSADTQYF	TGTGCCGTCGCACCTGGTAGCGCAGATACGCAGTATTTT
few	TRBV10-3	TRBD2	TRBJ2-1	CAIRVAGSLGEQFF	TGTGCCATCAGGGTAGCGGGGTCCCTCGGTGAGCAGTTCTTC
few	TRBV7-9	TRBD2	TRBJ2-3	CASSLSSGGTDTQYF	TGTGCCAGCAGCTTAAGTAGCGGGGGTACAGATACGCAGTATTTT
.	TRBV7-6	.	TRBJ2-7	CASSFTPDSAYEQYF	TGTGCCAGCAGCTTCACCCCCGATTCGGCCTACGAGCAGTACTTC
.	TRBV28	.	TRBJ1-5	CASSLPGHSNQPQHF	TGTGCCAGCAGTTTACCGGGACACTCCAATCAGCCCCAGCATTTT